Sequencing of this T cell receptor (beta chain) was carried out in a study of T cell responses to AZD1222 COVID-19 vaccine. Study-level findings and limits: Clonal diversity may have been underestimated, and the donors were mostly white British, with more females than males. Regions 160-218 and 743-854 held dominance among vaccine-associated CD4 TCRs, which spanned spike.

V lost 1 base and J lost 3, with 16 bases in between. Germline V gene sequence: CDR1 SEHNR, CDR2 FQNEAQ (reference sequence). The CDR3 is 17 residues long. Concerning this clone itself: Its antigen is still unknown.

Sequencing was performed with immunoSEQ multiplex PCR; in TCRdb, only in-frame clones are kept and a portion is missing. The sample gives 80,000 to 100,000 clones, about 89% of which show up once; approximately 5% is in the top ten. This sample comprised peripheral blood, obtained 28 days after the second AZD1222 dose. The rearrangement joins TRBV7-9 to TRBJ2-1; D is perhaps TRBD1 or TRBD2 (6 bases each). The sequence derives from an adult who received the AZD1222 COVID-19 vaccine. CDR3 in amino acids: CASSLGSWGANYNEQFF. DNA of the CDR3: TGTGCCAGCAGCTTAGGCTCCTGGGGGGCTAACTACAATGAGCAGTTCTTC. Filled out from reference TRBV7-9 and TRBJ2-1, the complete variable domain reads DTGVSQNPRHKITKRGQNVTFRCDPISEHNRLYWYRQTLGQGPEFLTYFQNEAQLEKSRLLSDRFSAERPKGSFSTLEIQRTEQGDSAMYLCASSLGSWGANYNEQFFGPGTRLTVL.